This TCR beta chain appears in the sequencing data of a study of preoperative IRX-2 immunotherapy in early breast cancer. Indicated treatment: preoperative locoregional IRX-2 cytokine immunotherapy. Patients received preoperative, locoregional IRX-2 cytokine immunotherapy in a phase Ib study. The assay was immunoSEQ multiplex PCR, and TCRdb's table has in-frame clones only and misses some. This table holds 30,000 or so clones, roughly 89% found once. The V gene's germline CDR1 is SGHNT and CDR2 YYREEE (reference sequence). V was trimmed by 4 bases and J by 4 bases, leaving 15 bases between them. This CDR3 has 15 amino acids.

Sampling was carried out from a patient treated with IRX-2 immunotherapy. V is TRBV5-4 and J is TRBJ2-1; a possible D gene is TRBD2 (6 bases). The sequence derives from a human donor with breast cancer. The CDR3 nucleotides are TGTGCCAGCAGCGGGGGGTCACGAGGTTACAATGAGCAGTTCTTC. Residues: CASSGGSRGYNEQFF.